The 11 T cell receptor beta chains reported below all come from one sample, sequenced in a study of CD8 T cells in ankylosing spondylitis. Broader study findings: Made up of under 10 highly homologous variants, a TCR beta motif appeared characteristic of ankylosing spondylitis blood.

One entry per CDR3 protein results from TCRdb running MiXCR on the 5' RACE reads. The repertoire includes 670,000 or so distinct CDR3 sequences, 19% of them detected once, and around 19% sits in the top ten. The antigens for these receptors are not known. Specimen: blood, either unsorted or a sorted T cell fraction (not recorded which). The receptors were sampled from a male donor with ankylosing spondylitis.

This chain connects TRBV20-1 to TRBJ2-3; D perhaps matches TRBD1 (5 bases). CDR1 is DFQATT and CDR2 is SNEGSKA in the germline V gene (reference sequence). With 5 bases removed from V and 4 bases from J, the gap between germline ends came to 16 bases. CDR3 size: 14 residues. CDR3 amino acids: CSAGPRQGPDTQYF. The CDR3 DNA is TGCAGTGCTGGGCCCCGGCAGGGCCCAGATACGCAGTATTTT.

This chain connects TRBV5-1 to TRBJ2-4, with 7 nucleotides matching TRBD1. CDR1 is SGHRS, CDR2 YFSETQ, per germline. Losses at the gene ends were 4 bases for V and 7 bases for J; bases not matched to a gene: 8. The CDR3 runs to 14 residues. The CDR3 spells CASSPATGSNIQYF. CDR3 in DNA: TGCGCCAGCAGCCCGGCGACAGGGTCGAACATTCAGTACTTC. The entire variable domain, with the rest obtained from reference TRBV5-1 and TRBJ2-4, is as follows: KAGVTQTPRYLIKTRGQQVTLSCSPISGHRSVSWYQQTPGQGLQFLFEYFSETQRNKGNFPGRFSGRQFSNSRSEMNVSTLELGDSALYLCASSPATGSNIQYFGAGTRLSVL.

Only a few counts were recorded for this clonotype. The chain employs TRBV27 and TRBJ1-2, with TRBD1 matching over 7 bases. CDR3 length equals 11 residues. Losses at the gene ends were 10 bases for V and 8 bases for J; bases not matched to a gene: 7. In germline, CDR1 is MNHEY, CDR2 SMNVEV (reference sequence). The CDR3 DNA reads as TGTGCCACCCCGGACAGGCGGGGCTACACCTTC. It specifies CATPDRRGYTF.

The chain recombines TRBV28 with TRBJ1-1; D ambiguous. The ends were cut back, 1 base at V and 5 bases at J, with 8 bases in the middle. Germline CDR1 MDHEN, CDR2 SYDVKM. This CDR3 has 13 residues. The CDR3 coding sequence is TGTGCCAGCAGTTTATCCCGTAAGACTGAAGCTTTCTTT. Translated, it gives CASSLSRKTEAFF.

The V gene is TRBV5-1, the J gene TRBJ2-1; TRBD2 matches 8 bases. The CDR3 sequence is 15 residues long. The germline gives CDR1 SGHRS, CDR2 YFSETQ. Unmatched junction bases numbered 6, after V lost 0 bases and J lost 7 bases. Here the CDR3 reads CASSLGSGTGNEQFF. CDR3 sequence (DNA): TGCGCCAGCAGCTTGGGTAGCGGGACGGGGAATGAGCAGTTCTTC.

The rearrangement uses TRBV20-1 and TRBJ2-7; a possible D gene is TRBD1 (6 bases). CDR3 size: 15 residues. Germline values: CDR1 DFQATT, CDR2 SNEGSKA (reference sequence). The V gene lost 6 bases and the J gene lost 6 bases, with 24 bases spanning the gap. In nucleotides, the CDR3 is TGCAGTGCCAGGGCAGGGGCAGGGTGGGAATCCGAGCAGTACTTC. This codes for CSARAGAGWESEQYF.

The V and J genes are TRBV2 and TRBJ2-3; 8 nucleotides match TRBD2. Germline V gene sequence: CDR1 SNHLY, CDR2 FYNNEI. The trim removed 5 bases at V and 2 bases at J, leaving 6 bases unmatched. This CDR3 is built from 15 residues. The CDR3 DNA is TGTGCCAGCAGTAGCGGGGGAGTCACCACAGATACGCAGTATTTT. It is translated as CASSSGGVTTDTQYF.

V and J are TRBV7-2 and TRBJ2-1; tentative D call: TRBD2 (6 bases). V shed 3 bases and J shed 0 bases, with 15 bases lying between them. Germline V gene lookup returns CDR1 SGHTA and CDR2 FQGNSA. The CDR3 contains 17 residues. The CDR3 region has the DNA TGTGCCAGCAGCTTTCCCCCGTCGGGAGTCTCCTACAATGAGCAGTTCTTC. Translation: CASSFPPSGVSYNEQFF. Full variable domain (remainder filled in from reference TRBV7-2 and TRBJ2-1): GAGVSQSPSNKVTEKGKDVELRCDPISGHTALYWYRQSLGQGLEFLIYFQGNSAPDKSGLPSDRFSAERTGGSVSTLTIQRTQQEDSAVYLCASSFPPSGVSYNEQFFGPGTRLTVL.

This clonotype has just a few counts. For the CDR3, the DNA is TGTGCCAGCAGTGGTCAGAGAGAGCAGTACTTC. This translates into CASSGQREQYF. This chain uses TRBV12-3 or TRBV12-4 with TRBJ2-7; no reliable D call. The CDR3 loop spans 11 amino acids. The germline V and J ends were trimmed by 5 bases and 7 bases, with 9 bases remaining between them.

This clonotype has just one count. This rearrangement joins TRBV5-4 to TRBJ2-7, with 9 bases identical to TRBD2. Looked up from germline, CDR1 is SGHNT and CDR2 is YYREEE (reference sequence). V trimming: 3 bases; J trimming: 3 bases; junction bases outside the gene matches: 19. The CDR3 runs to 19 residues. In nucleotides, the CDR3 is TGTGCCAGCAGCTGGGGGGGTAGCGGGAGAGGCGGAGGATTCTACGAGCAGTACTTC. Its translation is CASSWGGSGRGGGFYEQYF.

The gene calls are TRBV9 and TRBJ2-1, with 8 bases that match TRBD1. The CDR3 covers 15 residues. Losses at the gene ends were 0 bases for V and 8 bases for J; bases not matched to a gene: 7. Germline V gene lookup returns CDR1 SGDLS and CDR2 YYNGEE. CDR3 protein: CASSVGTGRMDEQFF. The CDR3 DNA sequence: TGTGCCAGCAGCGTAGGGACAGGGCGAATGGATGAGCAGTTCTTC. Full variable domain (remainder filled in from reference TRBV9 and TRBJ2-1): DSGVTQTPKHLITATGQRVTLRCSPRSGDLSVYWYQQSLDQGLQFLIQYYNGEERAKGNILERFSAQQFPDLHSELNLSSLELGDSALYFCASSVGTGRMDEQFFGPGTRLTVL.